One and the same sample provided the 21 T cell receptor beta chains below, sequenced in a study of blood T cell repertoires in COVID-19. The protocol was immunoSEQ multiplex PCR, while the TCRdb copy is restricted to in-frame clones and leaves out a portion. Among about 14,000 clones listed, approximately 88% were seen once. The sequencing input was peripheral blood. The receptors shown here come from a human donor in a cohort sampled during active COVID-19.

This chain links TRBV14 with TRBJ2-7, with 7 bases lining up with TRBD2. After removal of 3 bases from V and 0 bases from J, the junction contained 11 bases not matched to a gene. Germline V gene data show CDR1 as SGHDN and CDR2 as FVKESK. The CDR3 sequence is 17 residues long. The CDR3 DNA reads TGTGCCAGCAGCCAGGAGGGTCCAGCGGGGAGCTCCTACGAGCAGTACTTC. It encodes CASSQEGPAGSSYEQYF. Combining the CDR3 with reference TRBV14 and TRBJ2-7 gives the whole variable domain EAGVTQFPSHSVIEKGQTVTLRCDPISGHDNLYWYRRVMGKEIKFLLHFVKESKQDESGMPNNRFLAERTGGTYSTLKVQPAELEDSGVYFCASSQEGPAGSSYEQYFGPGTRLTVT.

J is TRBJ1-2 and V is TRBV18, with D maybe TRBD1 (6 bases). The CDR3 consists of 14 residues. The germline gives CDR1 KGHSH, CDR2 LQKENI. Trimming took 0 bases from V and 8 from J, leaving 13 bases between them. Here the CDR3 DNA reads TGTGCCAGCTCACCACCAGGGGGGGCCGACGGCTACACCTTC. Residues: CASSPPGGADGYTF.

V is TRBV6-4 and J is TRBJ2-1, with a possible D match to TRBD2 (6 bases). The CDR3 is 16 amino acids. The germline gives CDR1 MRHNA, CDR2 SNTAGT. The V end lost 0 bases, the J end lost 4 bases, and 13 bases lay between the germline ends. CDR3 sequence: CASSDSRGGGYNEQFF. The DNA for the CDR3 is TGTGCCAGCAGTGACTCGAGGGGAGGTGGGTACAATGAGCAGTTCTTC.

The chain is built from TRBV28 and TRBJ2-3, with 8 bases lining up with TRBD1. J lost 6 bases, V lost 2 bases, and 7 bases had no gene match. The CDR3 runs 15 residues. In germline, CDR1 is MDHEN, CDR2 SYDVKM. The CDR3 DNA reads as TGTGCCAGCAGTTTAGCGGAGAGGACAGGGGATACGCAGTATTTT. It specifies CASSLAERTGDTQYF.

This clone came up once. CDR3 in amino acids: CASSSDRVEYEQYF. In nucleotides, the CDR3 is TGTGCCAGCAGTTCGGACAGGGTCGAGTACGAGCAGTACTTC. This rearrangement joins TRBV2 to TRBJ2-7; 8 bases fit TRBD1. CDR3 size: 14 residues. CDR1 is SNHLY and CDR2 is FYNNEI in the germline V gene. Trimming at V came to 5 bases and at J to 4 bases, leaving 7 bases not matched to a gene.

The J gene is TRBJ2-1, the V gene TRBV29-1; D may be TRBD1 (6 bases). Looked up from germline, CDR1 is SQVTM and CDR2 is ANQGSEA. V was clipped by 3 bases and J by 1 base, with 10 bases between them. The CDR3 is 14 residues long. Written as DNA, the CDR3 is TGCAGCGTTGAGAGACAGGAATCCTACAATGAGCAGTTCTTC. Amino acids: CSVERQESYNEQFF.

The gene calls are TRBV9 and TRBJ2-4; D is perhaps TRBD1 (6 bases). This CDR3 comprises 13 residues. Germline loops: CDR1 SGDLS, CDR2 YYNGEE. V lost 4 bases to trimming and J lost 3 bases, with 8 bases between them. In nucleotides, the CDR3 is TGTGCCAGCAGCAGACAGGACAAAAACATTCAGTACTTC. Translation: CASSRQDKNIQYF.

This clone was observed once. The V and J genes are TRBV6-6 and TRBJ2-2, with D possibly TRBD2 on 5 matching bases. Trimming cost V 7 bases and J 6 bases, with 12 bases left between them. Germline V CDR1 and CDR2: MNHNY, SVGAGI (reference sequence). The CDR3 length is 13 residues. The CDR3 DNA reads TGTGCCAGCAATTTGGGAGAGTCCGGGGAGCTGTTTTTT. It codes for CASNLGESGELFF.

The sample holds one count of this clone. The chain carries TRBV4-3 and TRBJ1-5, with unresolved D. The CDR3 is 15 amino acids. The ends were cut back, 6 bases at V and 0 bases at J, with 12 bases in the middle. Germline values: CDR1 LGHNA, CDR2 YSLEER. This chain's CDR3 is CASSPTGYSNQPQHF. In nucleotides, the CDR3 is TGCGCCAGCAGTCCGACGGGTTATAGCAATCAGCCCCAGCATTTT.

The rearrangement joins TRBV19 to TRBJ2-7; the D gene is possibly TRBD2 (5 bases). In germline, CDR1 is LNHDA, CDR2 SQIVND (reference sequence). This CDR3 comprises 12 residues. The V and J ends lost 5 bases and 4 bases respectively, with 9 bases between them. The CDR3 loop reads CASSPSRYEQYF. CDR3 sequence (DNA): TGTGCCAGTAGTCCTAGCCGGTACGAGCAGTACTTC.

The rearrangement joins TRBV4-3 to TRBJ1-3; D not resolved. CDR3 size: 14 residues. Germline V gives CDR1 LGHNA, CDR2 YSLEER. Between the trimmed V and J ends, which lost 4 bases and 0 bases, there was a span of 7 bases. The CDR3 is CASSPTYSGNTIYF. As DNA, the CDR3 is TGCGCCAGCAGCCCAACCTACTCTGGAAACACCATATATTTT.

This clone was detected once. The chain uses TRBV19 and TRBJ2-7; 8 bases are a match to TRBD2. Germline V gene sequence: CDR1 LNHDA, CDR2 SQIVND (reference sequence). V dropped 4 bases and J dropped 6; count of bases not matched to a gene: 5. CDR3 size: 13 residues. As DNA, the CDR3 is TGTGCCAGTAGTACCCAGCGGGGGACCGAGCAGTACTTC. It codes for CASSTQRGTEQYF.

This chain links TRBV2 with TRBJ1-5; perhaps TRBD1 as D (6 bases). Per the germline V gene, CDR1 is SNHLY and CDR2 is FYNNEI. This CDR3 comprises 15 residues. The V end was cut by 6 bases, the J end by 2 bases, with 14 bases between. As DNA, the CDR3 is TGTGCCAGCAGAAGAGGACAGTGGGGCAATCAGCCCCAGCATTTT. Protein sequence: CASRRGQWGNQPQHF.

V is TRBV24-1 and J is TRBJ2-1, with a weak D call TRBD2 (10 bases). V lost 0 bases to trimming and J lost 4 bases, with 27 bases between them. CDR1 and CDR2 (germline): KGHDR, SFDVKD. The CDR3 consists of 21 residues. DNA for the CDR3: TGTGCCACCAGTGATTTGGGAGACAGGGGGAAGAGCGGGAGGGCATACAATGAGCAGTTCTTC. Encoded protein: CATSDLGDRGKSGRAYNEQFF.

The chain joins TRBV11-1 to TRBJ1-1; 11 bases align to TRBD1. Germline V lookup: CDR1 SGHAT, CDR2 FQDESV (reference sequence). Losses at the gene ends were 6 bases for V and 5 bases for J; bases not matched to a gene: 11. The CDR3 is 16 residues long. CDR3 sequence: CASRHGTGGPRTEAFF. The CDR3 nucleotides read TGTGCCAGCAGGCACGGGACAGGGGGGCCTAGGACTGAAGCTTTCTTT.

The genes are TRBV9 and TRBJ1-3; maybe TRBD1 (5 bases). The CDR3 runs to 15 residues. V lost 0 bases and J 2 bases, leaving 9 bases between the germline ends. The germline V gene has CDR1 SGDLS and CDR2 YYNGEE. The CDR3 sequence is CASSVAGIPGNTIYF. The CDR3 DNA is TGTGCCAGCAGCGTAGCAGGGATCCCTGGAAACACCATATATTTT.

The chain has TRBV6-2 or TRBV6-3 and TRBJ2-7, with 10 bases lining up with TRBD1. Germline CDR1 reads MNHEY; CDR2 reads SVGEGT. The V segment lost 4 bases and the J segment 3 bases; nucleotides outside the gene matches: 9. This CDR3 has 16 amino acids. The CDR3 sequence: CASSSRGTGDYYEQYF. CDR3 sequence (DNA): TGTGCCAGCAGTTCCCGCGGGACAGGGGATTACTACGAGCAGTACTTC.

The rearrangement joins TRBV5-1 to TRBJ2-1; 11 bases line up with TRBD2. Trimming took 4 bases from V and 10 from J; bases not matched to a gene: 7. The CDR3 runs 14 residues. Germline V CDR1 and CDR2: SGHRS, YFSETQ. Here the CDR3 reads CASSLGGLAGEQFF. The CDR3 nucleotides read TGCGCCAGCAGCCTGGGAGGACTAGCGGGCGAGCAGTTCTTC. The full variable domain, rest sourced from reference TRBV5-1 and TRBJ2-1, is KAGVTQTPRYLIKTRGQQVTLSCSPISGHRSVSWYQQTPGQGLQFLFEYFSETQRNKGNFPGRFSGRQFSNSRSEMNVSTLELGDSALYLCASSLGGLAGEQFFGPGTRLTVL.

V and J are TRBV11-2 and TRBJ2-1; D is possibly TRBD2 (5 bases). V lost 4 bases to trimming and J lost 5 bases, with 15 bases between them. This CDR3 contains 15 residues. Per the germline V gene, CDR1 is SGHAT and CDR2 is FQNNGV. CDR3: CASSSLGGPDNEQFF. The CDR3 DNA sequence: TGTGCCAGCAGCTCCCTTGGCGGGCCCGACAATGAGCAGTTCTTC.

The chain has TRBV19 and TRBJ2-7; maybe TRBD2 (6 bases). Germline assignment: CDR1 LNHDA and CDR2 SQIVND (reference sequence). The CDR3 is 13 residues long. The V gene lost 5 bases and the J gene lost 3 bases, with 11 bases spanning the gap. CDR3 residues: CASSPRTNYEQYF. In DNA form, the CDR3 reads TGTGCCAGTAGTCCCCGGACTAACTACGAGCAGTACTTC. The full variable domain, with the rest looked up from reference TRBV19 and TRBJ2-7, is DGGITQSPKYLFRKEGQNVTLSCEQNLNHDAMYWYRQDPGQGLRLIYYSQIVNDFQKGDIAEGYSVSREKKESFPLTVTSAQKNPTAFYLCASSPRTNYEQYFGPGTRLTVT.

The rearrangement uses TRBV3-1 (or the pseudogene TRBV3-2) and TRBJ2-5; 9 nucleotides match TRBD1. The CDR3 is made up of 17 amino acids. J gave up 2 bases and V 0 bases, and 7 bases lay outside the gene matches. Germline CDR1 reads LGHDT; CDR2 reads YNNKEL (reference sequence). The CDR3 DNA follows: TGTGCCAGCAGCCAAGATCTGGACAGGGGCCTTCAAGAGACCCAGTACTTC. Amino acids: CASSQDLDRGLQETQYF.